The next 2 T cell receptor beta chains were all read from a single sample in a study of cytomegalovirus exposure and HLA in healthy donors (TCRdb year 2017). The library was built by means of the immunoSEQ multiplex PCR assay. For the multiplex PCR, a mixture combining 60 forward primers for TCR Vbeta segments and 13 reverse primers for TCR Jbeta segments was used. The clones in this table, taken by TCRdb from immuneACCESS, are in-frame only. Not every clone is retained; where verified, under half of the shortfall comes from an unresolved V gene, and the cause of the rest is unknown. In all, the sample holds more than 60,000 clones, and around 80% of those were seen once. The top ten clonotypes cover about 4.1% of the sample. Sequencing was carried out using PBMCs. Source of these receptors: a woman in her thirties in good health and CMV-seronegative.

The gene calls are TRBV10-2 and TRBJ1-2, with D maybe TRBD1 (5 bases). The CDR3 consists of 16 residues. Germline loops: CDR1 WSHSY, CDR2 SAAADI. V shed 3 bases and J shed 5 bases, with 19 bases lying between them. The CDR3 nucleotides read TGCGCCAGCAGTGAAAACCGGGGCCAGGCGGGGTATGGCTACACCTTC. Amino acid sequence: CASSENRGQAGYGYTF.

The chain uses TRBV10-3 and TRBJ2-5; D is perhaps TRBD2 (6 bases). The CDR3 extends over 18 amino acids. Trimming removed 2 bases at V and 2 bases at J, with 21 bases between. The germline CDR1 and CDR2 sequences are ENHRY and SYGVKD. CDR3 amino acids: CAISEPALPGDEQETQYF. CDR3 in DNA: TGTGCCATCAGTGAGCCCGCCCTTCCGGGGGACGAGCAAGAGACCCAGTACTTC.